The rows below give T cell receptor beta chains drawn from one sample of a study of cytomegalovirus exposure and HLA in healthy donors. TCRdb keeps only in-frame clones here, not all; method: immunoSEQ multiplex PCR. The table shows about 190,000 clones, with around three quarters occurring only once. The sequencing input was PBMCs. These TCRs come from a woman in her late teens or twenties in good health and CMV-seronegative. Each CDR3 is given with its conserved first and last residue. The size entry is marked missing in some rows and otherwise reads once, few, many or a size class.

CDR3 length,clone size,V gene,J gene,CDR3 protein
16,.,TRBV4-1,TRBJ2-6,CASSHRDISGANVLTF
11,.,TRBV10-2,TRBJ2-7,CATGVDYEQYF
16,few,TRBV30,TRBJ2-2,CAWSGGQLSNTGELFF
13,.,TRBV10-3,TRBJ1-1,CAIGGTRNTEAFF
14,.,TRBV7-2,TRBJ1-1,CASSLQGANTEAFF
18,.,TRBV4-3,TRBJ2-1,CASSQDTLGSGRVNEQFF
12,.,TRBV5-6,TRBJ2-1,CATRQGFNEQFF
17,.,TRBV11-2,TRBJ1-5,CASSLGVGTGVSQPQHF
15,.,TRBV15,TRBJ2-5,CATSLDPGGEETQYF
16,.,TRBV11-2,TRBJ1-5,CASSLDGGVGNQPQHF
14,few,TRBV5-6,TRBJ1-5,CASSLAISEGPQHF
14,.,TRBV28,TRBJ2-7,CASMLAGATYEQYF
14,.,TRBV7-9,TRBJ2-7,CSSSLSDGSYEQYF
15,few,TRBV11-1,TRBJ2-5,CASSFGVIPSKTQYF
12,.,TRBV9,TRBJ2-7,CASSTAGGSPYF
16,.,TRBV5-4,TRBJ2-4,CASSLGGGSAKNIQYF
17,.,TRBV28,TRBJ1-2,CASKISGVKTANYGYTF
17,few,TRBV4-2,TRBJ2-3,CASSQEPDREGTDTQYF
15,.,TRBV19,TRBJ2-7,CASSLHVGGADEQYF
16,.,TRBV28,TRBJ2-7,CASSSPLEGALHEQYF
14,.,TRBV28,TRBJ1-1,CASSSTRTDTEAFF
16,.,TRBV9,TRBJ1-1,CASSSEGGQIDTEAFF
16,.,TRBV4-3,TRBJ2-2,CASSHSGGGPPGELFF
16,.,TRBV15,TRBJ2-3,CATSRGDRGGTDTQYF
15,.,TRBV2,TRBJ1-1,CASILDRGRVAEAFF
14,.,TRBV10-2,TRBJ1-4,CASSVTGTNEKLFF
14,.,TRBV19,TRBJ2-3,CASSRTSSPDTQYF
14,.,TRBV19,TRBJ1-5,CASSYTGGNQPQHF
16,.,TRBV6-4,TRBJ2-1,CASSDLQTSGPNEQFF
16,.,TRBV6-6,TRBJ1-5,CASSFLGQGIDQPQHF
14,.,TRBV11-2,TRBJ2-5,CASSLDGGEETQYF
14,.,TRBV19,TRBJ2-7,CASSITSQTYEQYF
15,.,TRBV5-8,TRBJ1-4,CASTNLMAPNEKLFF
18,.,TRBV2,TRBJ2-2,CASSGTGQGVSFPGELFF
13,.,TRBV5-4,TRBJ1-1,CASSFPGHEEAFF
13,.,TRBV19,TRBJ1-1,CASTGNGFAEAFF
15,.,TRBV11-2,TRBJ1-4,CASSSSQGVYEKLFF
14,.,TRBV11-2,TRBJ2-3,CASSLAVTTDTQYF
16,.,TRBV28,TRBJ2-1,CASSLIAGGSYNEQFF
14,.,TRBV28,TRBJ1-5,CASSFGQGGQPQHF
15,.,TRBV6-4,TRBJ2-3,CASSDRAGEAGTQYF
15,.,TRBV4-1,TRBJ1-1,CASSRKKQGELEAFF
13,.,TRBV30,TRBJ2-1,CAWGGSSYNEQFF
13,.,TRBV2,TRBJ1-6,CASTRDRESPLHF
13,.,TRBV30,TRBJ2-1,CAWSAGLAGTQFF
15,.,TRBV2,TRBJ1-2,CASSEETGVGYGYTF
16,once,TRBV5-6,TRBJ1-1,CASSGEGTGPNTEAFF
14,.,TRBV16,TRBJ1-2,CASSPRKGEAGYTF
14,.,TRBV10-3,TRBJ2-5,CAISSSGSLETQYF
14,.,TRBV28,TRBJ2-7,CASSLRSGLSEQYF
14,few,TRBV29-1,TRBJ2-7,CSVVLAGRSYEQYF
19,few,TRBV16,TRBJ2-2,CASSRLREPFSGDTGELFF
15,.,TRBV23-1,TRBJ2-7,CASSPTGQGNYEQYF